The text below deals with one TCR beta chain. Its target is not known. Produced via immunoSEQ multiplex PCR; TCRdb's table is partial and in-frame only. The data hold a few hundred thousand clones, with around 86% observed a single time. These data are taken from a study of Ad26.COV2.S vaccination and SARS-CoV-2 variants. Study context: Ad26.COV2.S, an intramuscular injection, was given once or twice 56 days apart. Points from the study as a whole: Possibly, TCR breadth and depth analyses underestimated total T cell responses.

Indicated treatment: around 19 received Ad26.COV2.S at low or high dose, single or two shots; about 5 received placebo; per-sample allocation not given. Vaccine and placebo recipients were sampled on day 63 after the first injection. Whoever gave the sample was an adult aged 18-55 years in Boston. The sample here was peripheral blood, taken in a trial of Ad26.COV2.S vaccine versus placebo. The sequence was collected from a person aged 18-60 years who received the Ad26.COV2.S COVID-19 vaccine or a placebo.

This CDR3 is CASSRPWGDGVSGLYNEQFF. The CDR3 coding sequence is TGTGCCAGCAGCCGTCCCTGGGGTGACGGGGTATCAGGGCTTTACAATGAGCAGTTCTTC. The V and J genes are TRBV7-6 and TRBJ2-1; D may be TRBD1 or TRBD2 (5 bases each). Germline lookup yields CDR1 SGHVS and CDR2 FNYEAQ. V lost 5 bases to trimming and J lost 4 bases, with 30 bases between them. The CDR3 is made up of 20 amino acids.